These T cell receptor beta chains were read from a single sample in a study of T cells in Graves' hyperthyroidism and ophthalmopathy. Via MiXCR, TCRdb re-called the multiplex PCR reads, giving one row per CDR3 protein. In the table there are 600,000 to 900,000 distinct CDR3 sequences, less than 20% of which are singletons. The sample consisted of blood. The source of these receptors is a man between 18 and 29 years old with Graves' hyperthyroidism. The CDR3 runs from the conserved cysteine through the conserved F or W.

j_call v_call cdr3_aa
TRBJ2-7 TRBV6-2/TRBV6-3 CASSYAVATGRNLYEQYF
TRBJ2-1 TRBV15 CATWRDGESSYNEQFF
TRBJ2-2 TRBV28 CASSPGTSGDTGELFF
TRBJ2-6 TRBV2 CASSEEAGANVLTF
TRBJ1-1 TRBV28 CASTPDRVEAFF
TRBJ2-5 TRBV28 CASSPALQETRYF
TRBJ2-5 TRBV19 CARTKPPQETQYF
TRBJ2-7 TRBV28 CASSLTGTGRGEQYF
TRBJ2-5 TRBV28 CASSLNAGGGETQYF
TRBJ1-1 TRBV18 CASSYRGLTEAFF
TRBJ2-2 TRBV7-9 CASASRPGELFF
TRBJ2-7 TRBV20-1 CSARDLEKPYEQYF
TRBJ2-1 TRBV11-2 CASSHRDLSYNEQFF
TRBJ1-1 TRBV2 CASRDRVAEAFF
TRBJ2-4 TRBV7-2 CASSVGGGAGNIQYF
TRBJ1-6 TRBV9 CASSTGMNSPLHF
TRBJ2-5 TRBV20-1 CSARPAAAETQYF
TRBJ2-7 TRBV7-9 CASSAGLSPEQYF
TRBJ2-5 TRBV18 CASSPRLAQETQYF